Each of the 14 T cell receptor beta chains below was sequenced from the same sample in a study of blood T cell repertoires in COVID-19 (dated by TCRdb to 2019 to 2021). Libraries were made using the immunoSEQ multiplex PCR assay. TCRdb limited this immuneACCESS table to in-frame rearrangements with V and J called. A share of clones is missing; checked studies link under half to unresolved V genes, and the rest is unexplained. This sample has about 80,000 clones in its table, and over 70% of those were observed once. The ten largest clones capture more than 15% of the sample. Sequenced input: peripheral blood. These receptors were collected from a human donor in a cohort sampled during active COVID-19.

The chain employs TRBV5-1 and TRBJ2-5; no definite D call. Trimming cost V 4 bases and J 4 bases, with 14 bases left between them. CDR3 size: 14 residues. Germline loops: CDR1 SGHRS, CDR2 YFSETQ. CDR3 sequence reads: CASSHSEFVETQYF. The CDR3 DNA reads TGCGCCAGCAGCCATTCGGAGTTTGTAGAGACCCAGTACTTC.

The rearrangement links TRBV19 to TRBJ1-5; possibly TRBD1 for D (6 bases). Trimming stripped 5 bases from V and 4 bases from J, with 15 bases between. The CDR3 consists of 15 residues. Looked up from germline, CDR1 is LNHDA and CDR2 is SQIVND (reference sequence). For the CDR3, the DNA is TGTGCCAGTAGTCCCAGGGGTAACACTAATCAGCCCCAGCATTTT. Its protein product is CASSPRGNTNQPQHF.

This clone occurred once. The chain combines TRBV6-2 or TRBV6-3 with TRBJ1-2; a possible D gene is TRBD1 (6 bases). The CDR3 spans 11 residues. In germline, CDR1 is MNHEY, CDR2 SVGEGT. V shed 6 bases and J shed 6 bases, with 8 bases lying between them. CDR3 region: CASSRGNGYTF. The CDR3 coding sequence is TGTGCCAGCAGCAGGGGTAATGGCTACACCTTC.

The chain has TRBV7-9 and TRBJ1-5; possible D gene TRBD1, 6 bases. Germline loops: CDR1 SEHNR, CDR2 FQNEAQ (reference sequence). The length of the CDR3 is 15 residues. Trimming removed 1 base from V and 7 bases from J, with 14 bases in between. Here the CDR3 DNA reads TGTGCCAGCAGCTTAGTGGGGACAACTAACCAGCCCCAGCATTTT. This gives the protein CASSLVGTTNQPQHF.

This clone was observed a handful of times. The chain is built from TRBV11-2 and TRBJ2-7; 10 positions match TRBD1. The V gene's germline CDR1 is SGHAT and CDR2 FQNNGV. V lost 5 bases, J lost 7 bases, and 8 bases stayed unmatched. This CDR3 comprises 14 residues. The CDR3 sequence: CASSAGTGAEEQYF. CDR3 coding DNA: TGTGCCAGCAGCGCCGGGACAGGGGCGGAAGAGCAGTACTTC.

V and J are TRBV14 and TRBJ2-1, with 11 bases fitting TRBD2. Germline CDR1 and CDR2: SGHDN and FVKESK. V lost 4 bases to trimming and J lost 7 bases; unmatched junction nucleotides: 9. The CDR3 sequence is 16 residues long. The CDR3 DNA reads as TGTGCCAGCAGCCCCTACAAGTTAGCGGGAGGGAATGAGCAGTTCTTC. Its translation: CASSPYKLAGGNEQFF.

V gene TRBV7-2 combines with J gene TRBJ2-7; 9 positions agree with TRBD2. The CDR3 covers 15 residues. Trimming cost V 1 base and J 3 bases; bases outside gene matches: 4. Germline CDR1 and CDR2: SGHTA and FQGNSA. The CDR3 here is CASSLEAGGVYEQYF. The DNA for the CDR3 is TGTGCCAGCAGCTTAGAGGCGGGGGGGGTCTACGAGCAGTACTTC.

The J gene is TRBJ2-7, the V gene TRBV7-2; tentatively, D is TRBD2 (5 bases). This CDR3 comprises 14 residues. V lost 6 bases, J lost 4 bases, and 16 bases lay in between. Germline V gives CDR1 SGHTA, CDR2 FQGNSA. The CDR3 bases are TGTGCCAGCAGTTCCCGCGCCAGCGGATACGAGCAGTACTTC. This encodes CASSSRASGYEQYF.

The V call is TRBV2, the J call TRBJ2-2, with TRBD2 matching over 14 bases. J lost 2 bases, V lost 6 bases, and 14 bases had no gene match. The CDR3 sequence is 20 residues long. Germline CDR1 is SNHLY and CDR2 is FYNNEI. The CDR3 DNA is TGTGCCAGCAGAGACCCCAGAGGGACTAGCGGGGGAGCAAACACCGGGGAGCTGTTTTTT. Residues: CASRDPRGTSGGANTGELFF.

The rearrangement links TRBV5-1 to TRBJ2-7; a weak D match, TRBD1 (5 bases). This CDR3 has 13 amino acids. Germline V gene sequence: CDR1 SGHRS, CDR2 YFSETQ. V gave up 3 bases and J gave up 1 base, with 8 bases separating them. The DNA of the CDR3 is TGCGCCAGCAGCTCGACAGAGTCCTACGAGCAGTACTTC. It translates to CASSSTESYEQYF.

The genes are TRBV5-4 and TRBJ2-2, with D perhaps TRBD2 (6 bases). In germline, CDR1 is SGHNT, CDR2 YYREEE (reference sequence). This CDR3 contains 15 residues. Trimming removed 0 bases at V and 5 bases at J, with 11 bases between. CDR3 sequence reads: CASSLDRRGTGELFF. CDR3 bases: TGTGCCAGCAGCTTGGATAGGCGGGGTACCGGGGAGCTGTTTTTT.

The chain has TRBV27 and TRBJ2-3; 9 bases align to TRBD2. J was trimmed by 4 bases and V by 5 bases; bases with no gene match: 4. The germline gives CDR1 MNHEY, CDR2 SMNVEV (reference sequence). This CDR3 is built from 14 residues. DNA for the CDR3: TGTGCCAGCAGTATCCGACTAGCGGCAGATACGCAGTATTTT. Translating it yields CASSIRLAADTQYF.

This clone has only one observation. The chain is built from TRBV5-6 and TRBJ1-5; D uncertain. The germline V and J ends were trimmed by 2 bases and 9 bases, with 15 bases remaining between them. Looked up from germline, CDR1 is SGHDT and CDR2 is YYEEEE. The CDR3 totals 14 residues. CDR3 nucleotide sequence: TGTGCCAGCAGCTTTCGCGGTCCTAGCCTGCCCCAGCATTTT. Its protein is CASSFRGPSLPQHF.

The chain couples TRBV3-1 (or the pseudogene TRBV3-2) to TRBJ2-3; 9 bases agree with TRBD2. The CDR3 is 16 amino acids. V was pared by 4 bases and J by 5 bases, with 10 bases of the junction left unmatched. The V gene's germline CDR1 is LGHDT and CDR2 YNNKEL (reference sequence). CDR3 residues: CASSPTGGGAQDTQYF. Here the CDR3 DNA reads TGTGCCAGCAGCCCCACCGGCGGGGGGGCCCAAGATACGCAGTATTTT.